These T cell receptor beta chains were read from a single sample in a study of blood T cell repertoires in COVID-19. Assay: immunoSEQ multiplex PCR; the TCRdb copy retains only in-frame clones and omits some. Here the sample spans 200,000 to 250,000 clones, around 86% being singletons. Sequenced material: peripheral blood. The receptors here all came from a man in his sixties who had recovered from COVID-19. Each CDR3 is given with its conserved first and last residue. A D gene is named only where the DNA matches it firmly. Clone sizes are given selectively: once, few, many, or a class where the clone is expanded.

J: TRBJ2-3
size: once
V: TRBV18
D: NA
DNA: TGTGCCAGCTTACCGTCGGGCACAGATACGCAGTATTTT
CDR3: CASLPSGTDTQYF

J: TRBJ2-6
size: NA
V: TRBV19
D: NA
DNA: TGTGCCAGTAGTATAGCCTTAAACTCTGGGGCCAACGTCCTGACTTTC
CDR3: CASSIALNSGANVLTF

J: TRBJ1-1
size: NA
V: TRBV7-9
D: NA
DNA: TGTGCCAGCAGCTTAGCGGGCAGCAACACTGAAGCTTTCTTT
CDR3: CASSLAGSNTEAFF

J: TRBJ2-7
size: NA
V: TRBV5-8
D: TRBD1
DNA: TGTGCCAGCAGATGGGGGGACAGGGAGAACGAGCAGTACTTC
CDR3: CASRWGDRENEQYF

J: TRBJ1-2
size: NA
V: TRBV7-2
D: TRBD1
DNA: TGTGCCAGCAGCCGGGACAGGGGAGAGGCCTATGGCTACACCTTC
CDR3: CASSRDRGEAYGYTF

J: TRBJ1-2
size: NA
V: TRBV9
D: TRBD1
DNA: TGTGCCAGCAGCGTACGGGACAGGGAAGGCTACACCTTC
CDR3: CASSVRDREGYTF

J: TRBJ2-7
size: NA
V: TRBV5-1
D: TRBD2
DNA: TGCGCCAGCAGCTTGACTAGCGGCGCTAGCTCCTACGAGCAGTACTTC
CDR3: CASSLTSGASSYEQYF

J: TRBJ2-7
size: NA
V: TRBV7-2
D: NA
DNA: TGTGCCAGCAGCTTAGCACGGAGAAACGAGCAGTACTTC
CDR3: CASSLARRNEQYF

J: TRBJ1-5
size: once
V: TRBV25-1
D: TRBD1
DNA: TGTGCCAGCAGTGAATGGGGGACAGGTCAGCCCCAGCATTTT
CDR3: CASSEWGTGQPQHF

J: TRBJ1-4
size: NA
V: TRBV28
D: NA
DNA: TGTGCCAGCAGCTCCCCGGGGGTTGAAAAACTGTTTTTT
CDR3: CASSSPGVEKLFF

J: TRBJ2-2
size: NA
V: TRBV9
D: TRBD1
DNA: TGTGCCAGCAGTTTGTTAGGGGGCAACACCGGGGAGCTGTTTTTT
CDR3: CASSLLGGNTGELFF

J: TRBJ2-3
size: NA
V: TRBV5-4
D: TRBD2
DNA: TGTGCCAGCAGCCCTGGGACTAGCGGGCTGACAGATACGCAGTATTTT
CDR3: CASSPGTSGLTDTQYF

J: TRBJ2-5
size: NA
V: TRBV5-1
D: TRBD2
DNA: TGCGCCAGCAGGCCGCCGGGACTAGCGGGGGAGACCCAGTACTTC
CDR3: CASRPPGLAGETQYF

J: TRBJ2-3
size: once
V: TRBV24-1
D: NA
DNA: TGTGCCACCAGTGCTTCCGGGGGAGGTACAGATACGCAGTATTTT
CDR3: CATSASGGGTDTQYF

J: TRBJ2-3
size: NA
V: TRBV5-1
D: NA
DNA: TGCGCCAGCAGCCGCACAGGGCTGGGTGGCACAGATACGCAGTATTTT
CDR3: CASSRTGLGGTDTQYF

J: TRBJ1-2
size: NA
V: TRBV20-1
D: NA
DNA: TGCAGTGCTAGAGCAGGGCACGGCTACACCTTC
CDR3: CSARAGHGYTF

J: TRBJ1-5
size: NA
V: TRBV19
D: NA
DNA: TGTGCCAGTAACTTCCAGCCCCAGCATTTT
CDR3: CASNFQPQHF

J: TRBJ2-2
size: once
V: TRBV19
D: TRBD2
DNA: TGTGCCAGTAGTATAGATAGTAGCGGGGGGAACACCGGGGAGCTGTTTTTT
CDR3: CASSIDSSGGNTGELFF

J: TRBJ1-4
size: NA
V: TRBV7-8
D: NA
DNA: TGTGCCAGCAGCTTTCCAAATGAAAAACTGTTTTTT
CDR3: CASSFPNEKLFF

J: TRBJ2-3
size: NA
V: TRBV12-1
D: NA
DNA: TGTGCCAGCAGCTTTGGTCCCAGGGACACAGATACGCAGTATTTT
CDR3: CASSFGPRDTDTQYF

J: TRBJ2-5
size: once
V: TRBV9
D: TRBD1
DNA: TGTGCCAGCAGCCCCCGTCCCGGGACAGGGTTCCAAGAGACCCAGTACTTC
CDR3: CASSPRPGTGFQETQYF

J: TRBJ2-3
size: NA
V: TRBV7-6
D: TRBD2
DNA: TGTGCCAGCAGCTTAGGTAGCGGGGATACGCAGTATTTT
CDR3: CASSLGSGDTQYF

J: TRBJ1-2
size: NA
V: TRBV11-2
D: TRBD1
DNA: TGTGCCAGCAGCCCTAACCTAGACAGGGGACTACCTAACTATGGCTACACCTTC
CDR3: CASSPNLDRGLPNYGYTF

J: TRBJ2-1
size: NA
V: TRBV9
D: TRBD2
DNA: TGTGCCAGCAGCCCTAGCGGGGTTGAGGGCAATGAGCAGTTCTTC
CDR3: CASSPSGVEGNEQFF

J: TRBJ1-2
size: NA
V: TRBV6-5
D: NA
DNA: TGTGCCAGCAGTTACGGACAGCTGAGGGGTGGCTACACCTTC
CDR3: CASSYGQLRGGYTF

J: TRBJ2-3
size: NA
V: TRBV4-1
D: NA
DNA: TGCGCCAGCAGCCAAGATTCGAACTCCTCCCCCCGCGATACGCAGTATTTT
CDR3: CASSQDSNSSPRDTQYF

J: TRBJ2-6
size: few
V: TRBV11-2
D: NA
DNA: TGTGCCAGCAGCTTAGTCCGTGGGGCCAACGTCCTGACTTTC
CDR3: CASSLVRGANVLTF

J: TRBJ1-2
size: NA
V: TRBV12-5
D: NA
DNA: TGTGCTAGTGCCGGAGACAGTACCTATGGCTACACCTTC
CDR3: CASAGDSTYGYTF

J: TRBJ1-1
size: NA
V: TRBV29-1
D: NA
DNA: TGCAGCGTTGCCTCCAGGGGCCTCACTGAAGCTTTCTTT
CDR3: CSVASRGLTEAFF

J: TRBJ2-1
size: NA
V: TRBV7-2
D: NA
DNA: TGTGCCAGCAGCACCCCGGGACTTTACAATGAGCAGTTCTTC
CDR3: CASSTPGLYNEQFF

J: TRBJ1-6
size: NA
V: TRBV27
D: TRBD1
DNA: TGTGCCAGCAGTGGACAGGGGGGTTCCTATAATTCACCCCTCCACTTT
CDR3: CASSGQGGSYNSPLHF

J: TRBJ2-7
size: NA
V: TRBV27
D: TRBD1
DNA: TGTGCCAGCAGTTTCTACGACAGGGGGCGCAGGTACGAGCAGTACTTC
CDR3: CASSFYDRGRRYEQYF

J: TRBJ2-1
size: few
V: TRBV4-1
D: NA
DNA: TGCGCCAGCAGCCAAGTCGACCTGGGCCTCTCCTACAATGAGCAGTTCTTC
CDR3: CASSQVDLGLSYNEQFF

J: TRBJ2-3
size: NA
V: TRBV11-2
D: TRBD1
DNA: TGTGCCAGCAGCTTGGGACAGGGCGGGATGAATACGCAGTATTTT
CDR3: CASSLGQGGMNTQYF

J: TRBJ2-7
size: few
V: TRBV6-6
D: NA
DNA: TGTGCCAGCAGTTACTCACAGGGCTACGAGCAGTACTTC
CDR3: CASSYSQGYEQYF

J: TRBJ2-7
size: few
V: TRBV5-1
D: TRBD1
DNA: TGCGCCAGCAGCTTGGTTACAGGGGACACCTACGAGCAGTACTTC
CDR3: CASSLVTGDTYEQYF

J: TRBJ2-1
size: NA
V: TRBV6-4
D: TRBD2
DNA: TGTGCCAGCAACTCCGGACTAGCGGGGGACAATGAGCAGTTCTTC
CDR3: CASNSGLAGDNEQFF

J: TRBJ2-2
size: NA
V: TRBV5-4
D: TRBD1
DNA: TGTGCCAGCAGCCCCTCCGGGACAGGGCCCCCCGGGGAGCTGTTTTTT
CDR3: CASSPSGTGPPGELFF

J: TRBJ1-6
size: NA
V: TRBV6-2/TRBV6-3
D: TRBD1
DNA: TGTGCCAGCAGTTACGGGACAGGGTGGACCTCACCCCTCCACTTT
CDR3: CASSYGTGWTSPLHF

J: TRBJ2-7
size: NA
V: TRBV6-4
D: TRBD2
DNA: TGTGCCAGCAGTACACTAGCGGGAGGGCAATACGAGCAGTACTTC
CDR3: CASSTLAGGQYEQYF

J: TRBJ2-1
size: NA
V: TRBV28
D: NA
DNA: TGTGCCAGCAGTGTCAGCAATGAGCAGTTCTTC
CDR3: CASSVSNEQFF

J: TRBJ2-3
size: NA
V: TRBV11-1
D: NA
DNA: TGTGCCAGCAGCCCAGCGAGGGGGGGCCCTTATACGCAGTATTTT
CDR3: CASSPARGGPYTQYF

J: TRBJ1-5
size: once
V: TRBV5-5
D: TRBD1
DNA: TGTGCCAGCGGCGATGGACAGGGACTTTATAGCAATCAGCCCCAGCATTTT
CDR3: CASGDGQGLYSNQPQHF

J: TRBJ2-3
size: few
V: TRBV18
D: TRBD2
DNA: TGTGCCAGCTCACCGAAAGGGACTAGCGGGAGAGATACGCAGTATTTT
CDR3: CASSPKGTSGRDTQYF

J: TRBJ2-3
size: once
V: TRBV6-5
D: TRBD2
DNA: TGTGCCAGCAGTTCCCCGGGACTAAGCACAGATACGCAGTATTTT
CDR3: CASSSPGLSTDTQYF

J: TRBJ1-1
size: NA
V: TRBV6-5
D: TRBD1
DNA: TGTGCCAGCAGCTCGACAGGGTTGGACACTGAAGCTTTCTTT
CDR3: CASSSTGLDTEAFF

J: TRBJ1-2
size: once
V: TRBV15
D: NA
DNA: TGTGCCACCAGCGACCGGGTCTCTAACTATGGCTACACCTTC
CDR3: CATSDRVSNYGYTF

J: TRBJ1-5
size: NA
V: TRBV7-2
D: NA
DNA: TGTGCCAGCAGCTTAGGGTCAGGCAATCAGCCCCAGCATTTT
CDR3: CASSLGSGNQPQHF